Each of the 21 T cell receptor beta chains below was sequenced from the same sample in a study of blood T cells in healthy people across ages. A sample-barcoded 5' primer and a J-beta primer mix were used in a second PCR of about 7 to 11 cycles. MiXCR was run by TCRdb on the 5' RACE reads, yielding one entry per CDR3 protein. The table lists 750,000 to 1,000,000 distinct CDR3 sequences, about 27% of them singletons, with 10% in the top ten. Another study also made use of these data, one on T cells of mothers and their children.

The sample consisted of blood. The receptors shown here come from a woman in her 40s in good health.

Of note for this clonotype: A much larger clone lies one base from this, so it may be a read error. The chain carries TRBV5-6 and TRBJ2-1; 9 positions match TRBD2. V lost 4 bases, J lost 7 bases, and 15 bases stayed unmatched. The CDR3 loop spans 17 amino acids. Germline assignment: CDR1 SGHDT and CDR2 YYEEEE. CDR3: CASSEFLLAGSGNEQFF. For the CDR3, the DNA is TGTGCCAGCAGCGAATTCCTACTAGCGGGCTCGGGGAATGAGCAGTTCTTC.

This clonotype was seen many times. This rearrangement joins TRBV9 to TRBJ2-5; 11 bases align to TRBD2. V gave up 1 base and J gave up 2 bases; unmatched junction bases: 1. The CDR3 has 15 residues. CDR1 is SGDLS and CDR2 is YYNGEE in the germline V gene. The DNA for the CDR3 is TGTGCCAGCAGCGTATTAGCGGGGGGGCAAGAGACCCAGTACTTC. Translated, it gives CASSVLAGGQETQYF.

For this clonotype: One end of the junction does not line up with germline, which may come from a read error. V gene TRBV2 combines with J gene TRBJ2-1; TRBD2 agrees at 12 bases. In germline, CDR1 is SNHLY, CDR2 FYNNEI. The CDR3 loop spans 18 amino acids. The CDR3 loop is CASSEGPLAGGLYNEQFF. The DNA of the CDR3 is TGCGCCAGCAGTGAAGGCCCACTAGCGGGGGGACTTTACAATGAGCAGTTCTTC.

This clonotype was picked up a small number of times. A much larger clone lies one base from this, so it may be a read error. The chain has TRBV29-1 and TRBJ2-5, with D perhaps TRBD1 or TRBD2 (5 bases each). Germline CDR1 SQVTM, CDR2 ANQGSEA. The V gene lost 7 bases and the J gene lost 5 bases, with 14 bases spanning the gap. The CDR3 runs 12 residues. The CDR3 coding sequence is TGCAGCGCCGGGACGAGTGGGGAGACCCAGTACTTC. Encoded protein: CSAGTSGETQYF. Combining the CDR3 with reference TRBV29-1 and TRBJ2-5 gives the whole variable domain SAVISQKPSRDICQRGTSLTIQCQVDSQVTMMFWYRQQPGQSLTLIATANQGSEATYESGFVIDKFPISRPNLTFSTLTVSNMSPEDSSIYLCSAGTSGETQYFGPGTRLLVL.

This chain's CDR3 is CASSLYSGDGEQYF. For the CDR3, the DNA is TGTGCCAGCAGTTTATACTCAGGGGACGGCGAGCAGTACTTC. V usage is TRBV28 and J usage is TRBJ2-7; D might be TRBD1 (6 bases). Germline CDR1 MDHEN, CDR2 SYDVKM. The length of the CDR3 is 14 residues. V was clipped by 1 base and J by 6 bases, with 13 bases between them.

This chain links TRBV11-1 with TRBJ2-5, with 10 bases that match TRBD2. CDR3 length: 18 residues. Germline V lookup: CDR1 SGHAT, CDR2 FQDESV (reference sequence). Trimming at V came to 5 bases and at J to 5 bases, leaving 17 bases not matched to a gene. CDR3 protein: CASSQDLRLAGGRETQYF. Written as DNA, the CDR3 is TGTGCCAGCAGCCAAGATCTTCGGTTAGCGGGGGGAAGGGAGACCCAGTACTTC.

Concerning this clonotype: Given a much more abundant clone one base away, this may be a read error. No conserved phenylalanine or tryptophan ends this CDR3, so it is likely a read error. The V gene is TRBV6-1, the J gene TRBJ2-4, with TRBD1 identical over 9 bases. V dropped 6 bases and J dropped 6; count of bases not matched to a gene: 6. This CDR3 has 14 amino acids. CDR1 is MNHNS, CDR2 SASEGT, per germline. The CDR3 DNA follows: TGTGCCAGCAGCCCGGGACAGGGATTAAACATTCAGTACCTC. This gives the protein CASSPGQGLNIQYL.

This clonotype has a handful of counts. CDR3 loop: CASSQGPGLAGGGYNEQFF. As DNA, the CDR3 is TGCGCCAGCAGCCAAGGGCCGGGACTAGCGGGGGGCGGCTACAATGAGCAGTTCTTC. The chain carries TRBV4-1 and TRBJ2-1, with 15 bases that match TRBD2. This CDR3 region has 19 residues. Per the germline V gene, CDR1 is MGHRA and CDR2 is YSYEKL. Germline trimming cut 1 base from V and 3 bases from J; bases unmatched to any gene: 7.

This clonotype was observed a few times. The J gene is TRBJ1-1, the V gene TRBV10-3; tentatively, D is TRBD1 (5 bases). The germline gives CDR1 ENHRY, CDR2 SYGVKD. CDR3 size: 11 residues. The V end lost 10 bases, the J end lost 5 bases, and 11 bases lay between the germline ends. The CDR3 DNA reads as TGTGCCACCGGACAAAGGACTGAAGCTTTCTTT. Translating gives CATGQRTEAFF.

The sample holds many counts of this clonotype. This chain links TRBV27 with TRBJ2-7; D possibly matches TRBD1 or TRBD2 (5 bases each). Trimming cost V 5 bases and J 0 bases, with 17 bases left between them. This CDR3 region has 16 residues. CDR1 MNHEY and CDR2 SMNVEV come from the germline V gene (reference sequence). Here the CDR3 reads CASSPFGGASSYEQYF. CDR3 DNA: TGTGCCAGCAGTCCCTTTGGGGGAGCTAGCTCCTACGAGCAGTACTTC.

This clonotype was seen a handful of times. V gene TRBV30 combines with J gene TRBJ1-2; possible D gene TRBD1, 5 bases. The V gene lost 5 bases and the J gene lost 9 bases, with 10 bases spanning the gap. CDR1 GTSNPN and CDR2 SVGIG come from the germline V gene (reference sequence). The CDR3 runs to 10 residues. The chain's CDR3 is CAWEEGSYTF. In DNA, the CDR3 is TGTGCCTGGGAAGAGGGGAGCTACACCTTC.

In this sample, this clonotype turned up a few times. DNA for the CDR3: TGTGCCAGCTCACCACGGGGAGAAGGGAGCTATGGCTACACCTTC. Translating it yields CASSPRGEGSYGYTF. This sequence joins TRBV18 and TRBJ1-2; no definite D call. V dropped 1 base and J dropped 4 bases, with 13 bases sitting between them. The CDR3 length is 15 residues. The germline CDR1 and CDR2 sequences are KGHSH and LQKENI.

This clonotype was counted at least ten times. This rearrangement joins TRBV7-2 to TRBJ2-1, with D uncertain. V lost 1 base to trimming and J lost 0 bases, with 10 bases between them. The length of the CDR3 is 16 residues. Germline V gene data show CDR1 as SGHTA and CDR2 as FQGNSA. CDR3 coding DNA: TGTGCCAGCAGCTTAGGATCGACTGTCTCCTACAATGAGCAGTTCTTC. Its protein product is CASSLGSTVSYNEQFF.

The chain carries TRBV25-1 and TRBJ2-1; weak D call: TRBD1 (5 bases). V was pared by 6 bases and J by 1 base, with 19 bases between. Germline V CDR1 and CDR2: MGHDK, SYGVNS. This CDR3 contains 17 residues. In DNA, the CDR3 is TGTGCCAGCAGCGCAAACTTAGGGGCAGGGTCCTACAATGAGCAGTTCTTC. This gives the protein CASSANLGAGSYNEQFF. Full variable domain (rest looked up from reference TRBV25-1 and TRBJ2-1): EADIYQTPRYLVIGTGKKITLECSQTMGHDKMYWYQQDPGMELHLIHYSYGVNSTEKGDLSSESTVSRIRTEHFPLTLESARPSHTSQYLCASSANLGAGSYNEQFFGPGTRLTVL.

The chain recombines TRBV20-1 with TRBJ1-1; 8 nucleotides agree with TRBD1. V shed 3 bases, J shed 1 base, and the junction held 7 bases outside the gene matches. CDR1 and CDR2 (germline): DFQATT, SNEGSKA (reference sequence). This CDR3 has 15 residues. CDR3 nucleotides: TGCAGTGCTAGCCGCCCACAGGGGGGGAACACTGAAGCTTTCTTT. This encodes CSASRPQGGNTEAFF.

This clonotype was seen a handful of times. This chain links TRBV6-6 with TRBJ1-2, with D possibly being TRBD1 (5 bases). The CDR3 runs 13 residues. V was trimmed by 0 bases and J by 5 bases, leaving 7 bases between them. CDR1 and CDR2 from the germline V gene are MNHNY and SVGAGI (reference sequence). CDR3 in amino acids: CASSYSTVYGYTF. In nucleotides, the CDR3 is TGTGCCAGCAGTTACTCGACAGTATATGGCTACACCTTC.

The V call is TRBV30, the J call TRBJ2-4, with D maybe TRBD2 (5 bases). V lost 0 bases and J lost 9, with 9 bases in between. Germline V gene data show CDR1 as GTSNPN and CDR2 as SVGIG (reference sequence). There are 12 residues in the CDR3. Written as DNA, the CDR3 is TGTGCCTGGAGTGTAGGCCGGGGCATTCAGTACTTC. Protein product: CAWSVGRGIQYF.

This clonotype was counted a few times. The chain has TRBV12-3 or TRBV12-4 and TRBJ1-1; no clear D. V gave up 3 bases and J gave up 5 bases, with 13 bases separating them. This CDR3 spans 14 amino acids. The chain's CDR3 is CASSFGNMGTEAFF. The DNA for the CDR3 is TGTGCCAGCAGTTTCGGGAACATGGGAACTGAAGCTTTCTTT.

This clonotype was detected once. The CDR3, as DNA: TGTGCCAGCAGATCAGACAGCCTCAATCAGCCCCAGCATTTT. This codes for CASRSDSLNQPQHF. The chain joins TRBV7-8 to TRBJ1-5; D may be TRBD1 (5 bases). The ends were cut back, 6 bases at V and 3 bases at J, with 12 bases in the middle. The CDR3 covers 14 residues. CDR1 SGHVS and CDR2 FQNEAQ come from the germline V gene.

The V and J genes are TRBV6-6 and TRBJ1-1, with 8 positions matching TRBD1. The CDR3 runs to 17 residues. The germline V gene encodes CDR1 MNHNY and CDR2 SVGAGI (reference sequence). V trimming: 6 bases; J trimming: 4 bases; junction bases outside the gene matches: 16. CDR3 residues: CASSPSGTAQGATEAFF. CDR3 in DNA: TGTGCCAGCAGCCCCTCGGGGACAGCCCAGGGGGCCACTGAAGCTTTCTTT.

Only a few counts were recorded for this clonotype. J is TRBJ2-7 and V is TRBV20-1; unclear D gene. This CDR3 is 11 amino acids long. Germline V gene lookup returns CDR1 DFQATT and CDR2 SNEGSKA (reference sequence). V lost 5 bases to trimming and J lost 1 base, with 6 bases between them. Here the CDR3 DNA reads TGCAGTGCTTACAGATCCTACGAGCAGTACTTC. This sequence encodes CSAYRSYEQYF.